A single sample gave rise to the 2 T cell receptor beta chains below, sequenced in a study of CD8 T cells in ankylosing spondylitis. Their specific antigens are unknown. A single record per CDR3 protein comes from TCRdb applying MiXCR to the 5' RACE reads. The repertoire holds 800,000 to 900,000 distinct CDR3 sequences, with 10% to 15% as singletons. Study-level points and caveats: Characteristic, it appeared, of ankylosing spondylitis blood was a TCR beta motif of roughly 8 highly homologous variants.

Sequencing was done on a sample of blood, either unsorted or a sorted T cell fraction (not recorded which). The receptors shown here come from a male donor with ankylosing spondylitis.

This chain links TRBV4-2 with TRBJ1-2; 9 positions match TRBD1. In germline, CDR1 is LGHNA, CDR2 YNFKEQ. Trimming removed 0 bases from V and 7 bases from J; junction bases left unmatched: 6. This CDR3 comprises 15 residues. DNA for the CDR3: TGTGCCAGCAGCCAAGATCGTGGGACAGGGAGTGGCTACACCTTC. Its protein is CASSQDRGTGSGYTF.

V is TRBV7-6 and J is TRBJ1-4, with unresolved D. This CDR3 comprises 18 residues. Germline V gene data show CDR1 as SGHVS and CDR2 as FNYEAQ. The V gene lost 2 bases and the J gene lost 3 bases, with 19 bases spanning the gap. The DNA for the CDR3 is TGTGCCAGCAGCTTAAGTTGGAAGGTTCGGGCGTCTAATGAAAAACTGTTTTTT. Its translation is CASSLSWKVRASNEKLFF.